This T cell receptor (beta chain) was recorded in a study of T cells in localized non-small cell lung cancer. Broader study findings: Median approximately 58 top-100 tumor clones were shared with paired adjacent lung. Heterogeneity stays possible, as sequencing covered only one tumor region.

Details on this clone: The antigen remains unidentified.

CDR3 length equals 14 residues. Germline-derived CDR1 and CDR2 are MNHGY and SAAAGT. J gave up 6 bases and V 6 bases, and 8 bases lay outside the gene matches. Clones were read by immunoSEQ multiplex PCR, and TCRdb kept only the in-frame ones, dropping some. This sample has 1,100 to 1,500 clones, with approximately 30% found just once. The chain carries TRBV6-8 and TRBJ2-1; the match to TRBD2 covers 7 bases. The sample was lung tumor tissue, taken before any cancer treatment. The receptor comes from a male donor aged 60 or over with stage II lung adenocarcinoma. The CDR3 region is CASSGGGAPNEQFF. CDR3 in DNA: TGTGCCAGCAGCGGCGGGGGAGCTCCCAATGAGCAGTTCTTC.